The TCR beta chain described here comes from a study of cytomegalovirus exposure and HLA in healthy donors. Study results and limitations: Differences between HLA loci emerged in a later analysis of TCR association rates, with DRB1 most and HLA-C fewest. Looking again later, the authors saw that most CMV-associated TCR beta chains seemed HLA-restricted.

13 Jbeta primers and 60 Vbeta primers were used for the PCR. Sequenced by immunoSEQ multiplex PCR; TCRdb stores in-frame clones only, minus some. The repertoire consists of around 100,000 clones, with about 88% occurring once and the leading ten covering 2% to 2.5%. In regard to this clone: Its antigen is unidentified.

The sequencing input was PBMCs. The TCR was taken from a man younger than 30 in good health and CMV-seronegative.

CDR3 nucleotides: TGTGCCAGCAGTTACGGGGCAGACTCTGGGGCCAACGTCCTGACTTTC. Translated: CASSYGADSGANVLTF. The chain has TRBV6-6 and TRBJ2-6, with a weak D call TRBD1 (5 bases). CDR1 is MNHNY and CDR2 is SVGAGI in the germline V gene (reference sequence). This CDR3 comprises 16 residues. Deletions cut 2 bases from V and 0 bases from J, with 8 bases between.